This T cell receptor beta chain was captured in a study of OX40 agonist ivuxolimab in advanced cancers. In terms of the full investigation: The costimulatory receptor OX40 (CD134) was targeted by ivuxolimab, a fully human IgG2 agonistic monoclonal antibody. Intravenous ivuxolimab was administered to patients every 2 weeks at six dose levels: 0.01, 0.1, 0.3, 1.5, 3 and 10 mg/kg. Of the approximately 50 dose-escalation patients, hepatocellular carcinoma was present in approximately 20, melanoma in some 15, renal cell carcinoma in 9 and head and neck cancer in 9. The dose-escalation cohort was roughly 80% male with a mean age of about 60 years, ranging from roughly 23 to 90. Patients were allowed to have had prior anti-PD-1, anti-PD-L1 or anti-CTLA-4 therapy, and approximately 40% of the dose-escalation patients had previously received checkpoint inhibitors. Three dose-escalation patients achieved partial responses, one with hepatocellular carcinoma and two with cutaneous melanoma. The point of sequencing TCRbeta in the periphery was to test whether ivuxolimab changed TCR sequence diversity and drove clonal T-cell expansion. The paper covers the monotherapy dose-escalation part of the phase I ivuxolimab trial, which included N of about 50 patients. Study-level results and caveats: Low levels of normalized T-cell clonal expansion were also shown by some nonresponding patients. Clonal expansion of both CD4+ and CD8+ blood T cells was observed from baseline to week 6 at doses 0.1 to 3.0 mg/kg. Which antigens the clonally expanded peripheral T cells were specific for was not determined. In the 0.1-3.0 mg/kg groups, partial responders had among the lowest normalized peripheral clonal expansion, particularly in CD8+ T cells. On average, CD8+ T cells showed more expanded clones than CD4+ T cells after ivuxolimab.

Genomic DNA was extracted from sorted cells for sequencing of the TCRbeta CDR3 region. The immunoSEQ Assay was used for sequencing of TCRbeta CDR3 regions. Drawn from immuneACCESS, this table holds only the in-frame rearrangements with V and J called that TCRdb kept. Clones are partly lost; checked studies trace under half to an unresolved V gene and leave the rest unexplained. Recorded for this sample are tens of thousands of clones; roughly 81% of them occurred a single time. The top ten clones comprise roughly 7% of the sample. Concerning this clone itself: Its antigen has not been determined. At one end, the junction sequence differs from germline, possibly due to a read error.

Patients with autoimmune disease history or receiving systemic immunosuppression were excluded from the trial. Peripheral blood for TCR sequencing was drawn from every dose cohort at baseline, at cycle 4 day 1 and at cycle 7 day 1. The samples were drawn from a first-in-human, open-label, multicenter phase I dose-escalation trial of ivuxolimab. The trial enrolled adults with locally advanced or metastatic head and neck squamous cell, hepatocellular, melanoma or renal cell carcinoma. CD4+ and CD8+ T cells were sorted separately from peripheral blood before TCR sequencing. From cysteine to phenylalanine, the CDR3 is 14 amino acids long. The CDR3 DNA has 42 bases and is translated from base 1. The germline V gene gives CDR1 as SQVTM and CDR2 as ANQGSEA.

This specimen consisted of CD4+ or CD8+ T cells sorted from blood, obtained in a trial of the OX40 agonist ivuxolimab. This sequence was found in an adult with an advanced solid tumor such as melanoma, head and neck, liver or kidney cancer. Recombination joined TRBV29-1 with TRBJ2-1, and 11 junction bases match TRBD2. CDR3 sequence: CSVEASGRRNEQFF. The DNA sequence follows: TGCAGCGTAGAAGCTAGCGGGAGGAGGAATGAGCAGTTCTTC.